Each of the 25 T cell receptor beta chains below was sequenced from the same sample in a study of T-cell reconstitution after alpha-beta-depleted transplantation in children. The TCRbeta library was prepared with unique molecular identifiers. One entry per CDR3 protein results from TCRdb running MiXCR on the PCR reads. The repertoire holds roughly 300,000 distinct CDR3 sequences, with 9.9% as singletons. Specimen: PBMCs from the stem cell graft donor, collected from the stem cell graft. Every receptor here comes from a human donor who donated a stem cell graft to a child with SCID.

This clonotype was counted a few times. This chain links TRBV6-1 with TRBJ2-4, with D hard to call. CDR1 and CDR2 (germline): MNHNS, SASEGT. The V and J ends lost 1 base and 0 bases respectively, with 22 bases between them. The CDR3 is 20 amino acids. In nucleotides, the CDR3 is TGTGCCAGCAGTGAAGAACTAACCAACCTGATCAACCTAGCCAAAAACATTCAGTACTTC. Its protein is CASSEELTNLINLAKNIQYF.

Many counts were recorded for this clonotype. The rearrangement uses TRBV7-9 and TRBJ2-1, with no clear D. Germline-derived CDR1 and CDR2 are SEHNR and FQNEAQ (reference sequence). The CDR3 covers 13 residues. The V end lost 5 bases, the J end lost 13 bases, and 18 bases lay between the germline ends. The CDR3 reads CASSPRPAAPQFF. In nucleotides, the CDR3 is TGTGCCAGCAGCCCCCGCCCGGCAGCTCCTCAGTTCTTC.

V usage is TRBV12-3 or TRBV12-4 and J usage is TRBJ2-5; 11 nucleotides match TRBD1. V gave up 1 base and J gave up 1 base; unmatched junction bases: 2. This CDR3 is built from 16 residues. CDR3 loop: CASSLGDRGIQETQYF. The DNA for the CDR3 is TGTGCCAGCAGTTTAGGGGACAGGGGGATCCAAGAGACCCAGTACTTC.

This clonotype was observed a handful of times. The chain couples TRBV29-1 to TRBJ2-1, with D perhaps matching TRBD1 (5 bases). Germline CDR1 is SQVTM and CDR2 is ANQGSEA. Trimming removed 4 bases from V and 7 bases from J, with 11 bases in between. This CDR3 is built from 12 residues. The CDR3 DNA sequence: TGCAGCGTTGTCCCCCAGGGAAATGAGCAGTTCTTC. Translation gives CSVVPQGNEQFF.

This chain uses TRBV2 with TRBJ2-7; D uncertain. The CDR3 covers 13 residues. The germline gives CDR1 SNHLY, CDR2 FYNNEI. V was shortened by 3 bases and J by 3 bases, with 9 bases between the two germline ends. The CDR3 region has the DNA TGTGCCAGCAGTGATCGAGCGTACTACGAGCAGTACTTC. Protein sequence: CASSDRAYYEQYF.

The rearrangement links TRBV18 to TRBJ2-7; 7 positions agree with TRBD2. The germline V gene has CDR1 KGHSH and CDR2 LQKENI. This CDR3 spans 14 amino acids. J lost 4 bases, V lost 3 bases, and 6 bases had no gene match. The DNA of the CDR3 is TGTGCCAGCTCACCGACTAGCAGAAGATACGAGCAGTACTTC. Amino acids: CASSPTSRRYEQYF. Full variable domain (remainder filled in from reference TRBV18 and TRBJ2-7): NAGVMQNPRHLVRRRGQEARLRCSPMKGHSHVYWYRQLPEEGLKFMVYLQKENIIDESGMPKERFSAEFPKEGPSILRIQQVVRGDSAAYFCASSPTSRRYEQYFGPGTRLTVT.

This clonotype was seen only a few times. J is TRBJ2-1 and V is TRBV6-2 or TRBV6-3; maybe TRBD1 (5 bases). Germline loops: CDR1 MNHEY, CDR2 SVGEGT. V was shortened by 4 bases and J by 9 bases, with 16 bases between the two germline ends. This CDR3 comprises 14 residues. CDR3 amino acids: CASSFQGLRGEQFF. The CDR3 nucleotides are TGTGCCAGCAGTTTTCAGGGTTTAAGGGGTGAGCAGTTCTTC.

The chain uses TRBV5-1 and TRBJ2-7; TRBD2 agrees at 7 bases. V lost 1 base and J lost 5; bases outside the gene matches: 12. From germline, CDR1 is SGHRS and CDR2 YFSETQ. The CDR3 extends over 16 amino acids. CDR3 loop: CASSLILASGVDEQYF. As DNA, the CDR3 is TGCGCCAGCAGCTTGATCCTCGCCAGCGGGGTCGACGAGCAGTACTTC. Full variable domain (remainder filled in from reference TRBV5-1 and TRBJ2-7): KAGVTQTPRYLIKTRGQQVTLSCSPISGHRSVSWYQQTPGQGLQFLFEYFSETQRNKGNFPGRFSGRQFSNSRSEMNVSTLELGDSALYLCASSLILASGVDEQYFGPGTRLTVT.

Comment on this clonotype: Germline and junction disagree at one end, which may indicate a read error. The gene calls are TRBV4-1 and TRBJ1-1; no reliable D call. The CDR3 is made up of 17 amino acids. CDR1 MGHRA and CDR2 YSYEKL come from the germline V gene. The CDR3 DNA reads as TGCGCCAGCAGCCAATCCCGGGCCCTCCCCATGAACAATGAAGCTTTCTTT. Protein product: CASSQSRALPMNNEAFF.

This clonotype was seen many times. The chain recombines TRBV2 with TRBJ1-1; the D gene is possibly TRBD1 (6 bases). Trimming took off 6 bases at V and 8 bases at J, with 13 bases between the two ends. CDR1 is SNHLY, CDR2 FYNNEI, per germline. This CDR3 region has 12 residues. The DNA of the CDR3 is TGTGCCAGCAGCGTCACAGGGATGGAAGCTTTCTTT. It codes for CASSVTGMEAFF.

The sample holds a few counts of this clonotype. As DNA, the CDR3 is TGCGCCAGCAGCTCTGATGCCCATTCCTACGAGCAGTACTTC. Its translation is CASSSDAHSYEQYF. The chain is built from TRBV5-1 and TRBJ2-7, with D unclear. This CDR3 contains 14 residues. Trimming took off 3 bases at V and 1 base at J, with 11 bases between the two ends. From germline, CDR1 is SGHRS and CDR2 YFSETQ.

This clonotype was seen only a few times. The V gene is TRBV5-1, the J gene TRBJ2-4, with 8 bases fitting TRBD1. With V trimmed by 4 bases and J by 4 bases, 4 bases remained unmatched. The CDR3 covers 14 residues. In germline, CDR1 is SGHRS, CDR2 YFSETQ. CDR3 protein: CASSPGQAKNIQYF. CDR3 in DNA: TGCGCCAGCAGCCCGGGACAGGCGAAAAACATTCAGTACTTC.

This clonotype turned up a few times. The V and J genes are TRBV20-1 and TRBJ2-3; D call uncertain. The germline gives CDR1 DFQATT, CDR2 SNEGSKA (reference sequence). V lost 4 bases to trimming and J lost 1 base, with 12 bases between them. CDR3 length: 14 residues. CDR3 loop: CSAIQPTGTDTQYF. CDR3 in DNA: TGCAGTGCTATCCAACCTACCGGCACAGATACGCAGTATTTT.

This clonotype was counted between two and nine times. The chain carries TRBV20-1 and TRBJ2-3; the D gene could be TRBD1 or TRBD2 (5 bases each). The CDR3 extends over 14 amino acids. The germline V and J ends were trimmed by 3 bases and 3 bases, with 13 bases remaining between them. Looked up from germline, CDR1 is DFQATT and CDR2 is SNEGSKA (reference sequence). This CDR3 is CSASRDGETDTQYF. For the CDR3, the DNA is TGCAGTGCTAGCCGGGACGGTGAGACAGATACGCAGTATTTT.

This clonotype showed up just a few times. This chain links TRBV20-1 with TRBJ2-2; D is perhaps TRBD1 (5 bases). Germline CDR1 DFQATT, CDR2 SNEGSKA (reference sequence). The CDR3 spans 15 residues. V shed 0 bases and J shed 1 base, with 9 bases lying between them. This chain's CDR3 is CSAREGRVNTGELFF. The CDR3, as DNA: TGCAGTGCTAGAGAGGGCAGGGTGAACACCGGGGAGCTGTTTTTT.

V gene TRBV27 combines with J gene TRBJ2-4; TRBD2 might be the D (6 bases). The CDR3 contains 16 residues. Trimming stripped 7 bases from V and 7 bases from J, with 23 bases between. Germline CDR1 and CDR2: MNHEY and SMNVEV (reference sequence). The CDR3, as DNA: TGTGCCAGCACCGAACAAAGCGGGCTTAGAGACAACATTCAGTACTTC. Translated, it gives CASTEQSGLRDNIQYF.

The gene calls are TRBV20-1 and TRBJ1-5; 8 nucleotides line up with TRBD1. V trimming: 3 bases; J trimming: 2 bases; junction bases outside the gene matches: 6. Germline CDR1 and CDR2: DFQATT and SNEGSKA (reference sequence). This CDR3 region has 15 residues. This CDR3 is CSASRSGGGNQPQHF. In DNA form, the CDR3 reads TGCAGTGCTAGTAGGTCAGGGGGCGGCAATCAGCCCCAGCATTTT.

Many counts were recorded for this clonotype. This chain connects TRBV9 to TRBJ2-7, with D perhaps TRBD2 (6 bases). The CDR3 consists of 14 residues. Per germline, CDR1 SGDLS and CDR2 YYNGEE. V lost 0 bases, J lost 2 bases, and 9 bases lay in between. CDR3 DNA sequence: TGTGCCAGCAGCGTAGAGCCGGGGGCCTACGAGCAGTACTTC. It specifies CASSVEPGAYEQYF.

This clonotype was recorded at least ten times. The V call is TRBV21-1, the J call TRBJ2-3; the DNA was not used to check the table's D call, TRBD2. TRBV21-1 is given as a pseudogene. The CDR3 extends over 19 amino acids. Here the CDR3 DNA reads TGTGCCAGCAGCAGCCGAAACCAACTAGCGGGGGATAGCACAGATACGCAGTATTTT. This translates into CASSSRNQLAGDSTDTQYF.

This clonotype was seen a few times. V gene TRBV12-3 or TRBV12-4 combines with J gene TRBJ2-2; 9 positions match TRBD1. Germline trimming cut 7 bases from V and 5 bases from J; bases unmatched to any gene: 8. The CDR3 is 15 residues long. In nucleotides, the CDR3 is TGTGCCAGCAACCGTGGGACAGGGTGGACCGGGGAGCTGTTTTTT. Translated, it gives CASNRGTGWTGELFF.

This clonotype was seen many times. The chain links TRBV5-1 to TRBJ1-1; no clear D. V was pared by 7 bases and J by 2 bases, with 15 bases between. Germline CDR1 reads SGHRS; CDR2 reads YFSETQ. The CDR3 has 14 amino acids. Here the CDR3 DNA reads TGCGCCAGCTCTTTGTCCGGGATAAACACTGAAGCTTTCTTT. It translates to CASSLSGINTEAFF.

The table lists this clonotype with a few counts. The chain combines TRBV7-9 with TRBJ1-5; D not certain. V lost 1 base, J lost 5 bases, and 9 bases lay in between. CDR3 length equals 14 residues. Germline V gene sequence: CDR1 SEHNR, CDR2 FQNEAQ (reference sequence). This chain's CDR3 is CASSLDREYQPQHF. CDR3 nucleotide sequence: TGTGCCAGCAGCTTAGATCGGGAATATCAGCCCCAGCATTTT.

J is TRBJ2-5 and V is TRBV4-2; no definite D call. This CDR3 is 14 amino acids long. V was shortened by 1 base and J by 3 bases, with 9 bases between the two germline ends. From germline, CDR1 is LGHNA and CDR2 YNFKEQ. This CDR3 is CASSQGRLKETQYF. As DNA, the CDR3 is TGTGCCAGCAGCCAAGGTAGGCTAAAAGAGACCCAGTACTTC.

This clonotype was recorded a few times. The V call is TRBV6-6, the J call TRBJ1-1; possible D gene TRBD1, 5 bases. CDR1 and CDR2 (germline): MNHNY, SVGAGI (reference sequence). The CDR3 has 13 amino acids. V was trimmed by 4 bases and J by 9 bases, leaving 15 bases between them. The CDR3 region has the DNA TGTGCCAGCAGTTCCCGGGGGTTGGGTCAAGCTTTCTTT. Its translation: CASSSRGLGQAFF.

In the case of this clonotype: A clone one base away is much larger, so this may be a read error. This sequence joins TRBV9 and TRBJ2-1; no reliable D call. Germline CDR1 reads SGDLS; CDR2 reads YYNGEE. The CDR3 contains 15 residues. V lost 9 bases and J lost 0, with 16 bases in between. As DNA, the CDR3 is TGTGCCAACAGTGCCGACTGGAGCTCCTACAATGAGCAGTTCTTC. Residues: CANSADWSSYNEQFF.